This entry lists 17 T cell receptor beta chains sequenced from one sample in a study of a mutant IDH1 vaccine in newly diagnosed glioma. Only in-frame clones appear in the TCRdb table, and some are missing; sequencing was by immunoSEQ multiplex PCR. The top ten clones hold 15% to 20% of a sample with 40,000 or so clones, roughly 92% of them seen once. Time point noted: baseline, week 1 (first vaccination visit). The treatment here: pre-vaccination baseline after standard-of-care therapy. The starting material was PBMCs, obtained from a glioma patient treated with radiotherapy, temozolomide or both. These receptors were taken from a man between 18 and 29 years old with glioma.

This chain links TRBV9 with TRBJ2-2; weak D call: TRBD1 (7 bases). CDR3 size: 14 residues. Germline CDR1 is SGDLS and CDR2 is YYNGEE. Trimming left V 4 bases short and J 4 bases short, with 11 bases between. The CDR3, as DNA: TGTGCCAGCAGCTTTCAGGGGGGCACCGGGGAGCTGTTTTTT. It specifies CASSFQGGTGELFF.

The chain links TRBV7-8 to TRBJ2-7, with D maybe TRBD2 (6 bases). In germline, CDR1 is SGHVS, CDR2 FQNEAQ. The germline V and J ends were trimmed by 7 bases and 5 bases, with 21 bases remaining between them. The CDR3 covers 15 residues. The CDR3 coding sequence is TGTGCCAGCACGCTCCATGCCGGGAGTGGAAACGAGCAGTACTTC. This gives the protein CASTLHAGSGNEQYF. Based on the CDR3 plus reference TRBV7-8 and TRBJ2-7, the full variable domain is GAGVSQSPRYKVAKRGQDVALRCDPISGHVSLFWYQQALGQGPEFLTYFQNEAQLDKSGLPSDRFFAERPEGSVSTLKIQRTQQEDSAVYLCASTLHAGSGNEQYFGPGTRLTVT.

The rearrangement joins TRBV5-4 to TRBJ2-7; 9 bases line up with TRBD1. This CDR3 is 14 amino acids long. Germline V CDR1 and CDR2: SGHNT, YYREEE (reference sequence). The J segment lost 6 bases and the V segment lost 3 bases, leaving 7 bases of the junction unmatched. The CDR3 DNA sequence: TGTGCCAGCAGCTACCGGGACAGGGAGGGCGAGCAGTACTTC. Amino acids: CASSYRDREGEQYF.

J is TRBJ2-5 and V is TRBV5-1; 8 nucleotides line up with TRBD2. V lost 0 bases and J lost 4; bases outside the gene matches: 11. Germline V gene lookup returns CDR1 SGHRS and CDR2 YFSETQ. The CDR3 is 17 amino acids. CDR3 protein: CASSLVSPGRGIETQYF. CDR3 bases: TGCGCCAGCAGCTTGGTATCCCCCGGGAGGGGAATAGAGACCCAGTACTTC.

The V and J genes are TRBV4-3 and TRBJ2-7, with TRBD2 matching over 8 bases. J lost 4 bases, V lost 0 bases, and 5 bases had no gene match. The CDR3 sequence is 15 residues long. The germline gives CDR1 LGHNA, CDR2 YSLEER. CDR3 DNA: TGCGCCAGCAGCCAAGACACCAGCGGGAGTTACGAGCAGTACTTC. Residues: CASSQDTSGSYEQYF.

The gene calls are TRBV4-3 and TRBJ1-4, with 12 bases matching TRBD1. Germline-derived CDR1 and CDR2 are LGHNA and YSLEER. The CDR3 length is 16 residues. The trim removed 2 bases at V and 11 bases at J, leaving 9 bases unmatched. Here the CDR3 reads CASSQNTGTGGRKLFF. The CDR3 region has the DNA TGCGCCAGCAGCCAAAATACCGGGACAGGGGGCCGTAAACTGTTTTTT.

CDR3 sequence: CASSPPTGPNTEAFF. The CDR3 coding sequence is TGTGCCAGCTCACCACCAACAGGTCCGAACACTGAAGCTTTCTTT. The rearrangement joins TRBV18 to TRBJ1-1, with TRBD1 as a possible D gene (5 bases). Germline assignment: CDR1 KGHSH and CDR2 LQKENI. This CDR3 has 15 amino acids. Trimming stripped 0 bases from V and 1 base from J, with 9 bases between.

The chain uses TRBV6-5 and TRBJ2-7; 7 bases are a match to TRBD2. CDR3 size: 15 residues. CDR1 and CDR2 from the germline V gene are MNHEY and SVGAGI. The junction had 5 bases not matched to a gene; V was cut back by 0 bases and J by 3 bases. In DNA, the CDR3 is TGTGCCAGCAGTTACTCGGCGGGAGCGAACTACGAGCAGTACTTC. It translates to CASSYSAGANYEQYF.

This sequence joins TRBV14 and TRBJ2-7; maybe TRBD1 (5 bases). The CDR3 extends over 13 amino acids. Trimming stripped 4 bases from V and 3 bases from J, with 10 bases between. The germline V gene has CDR1 SGHDN and CDR2 FVKESK. In DNA, the CDR3 is TGTGCCAGCAGCCCGACAGCAGTCTACGAGCAGTACTTC. It is translated as CASSPTAVYEQYF. Supplemented by reference TRBV14 and TRBJ2-7, the full variable domain reads EAGVTQFPSHSVIEKGQTVTLRCDPISGHDNLYWYRRVMGKEIKFLLHFVKESKQDESGMPNNRFLAERTGGTYSTLKVQPAELEDSGVYFCASSPTAVYEQYFGPGTRLTVT.

This sequence joins TRBV5-4 and TRBJ2-1, with D perhaps TRBD2 (6 bases). Germline loops: CDR1 SGHNT, CDR2 YYREEE (reference sequence). Deletions cut 4 bases from V and 3 bases from J, with 23 bases between. The CDR3 consists of 18 residues. CDR3 in amino acids: CASSQVSGSGPFYNEQFF. CDR3 nucleotide sequence: TGTGCCAGCAGCCAGGTGAGTGGCAGCGGGCCTTTCTACAATGAGCAGTTCTTC.

The chain uses TRBV29-1 and TRBJ2-1; possible D gene TRBD2, 6 bases. The CDR3 runs to 15 residues. Germline V gene lookup returns CDR1 SQVTM and CDR2 ANQGSEA. V was pared by 2 bases and J by 7 bases, with 18 bases between. The CDR3 loop reads CSVEFGGKGRNEQFF. In DNA, the CDR3 is TGCAGCGTTGAATTCGGCGGGAAGGGTAGGAATGAGCAGTTCTTC.

The V call is TRBV30, the J call TRBJ2-5; D is unresolved. V was trimmed by 3 bases and J by 1 base, leaving 24 bases between them. The CDR3 is 18 residues long. Per germline, CDR1 GTSNPN and CDR2 SVGIG (reference sequence). The CDR3 bases are TGTGCCTGGAGAAACTTCCGAACAGCTACACCTCCCCAAGAGACCCAGTACTTC. It is translated as CAWRNFRTATPPQETQYF. Drawing the rest from reference TRBV30 and TRBJ2-5, the complete variable domain is SQTIHQWPATLVQPVGSPLSLECTVEGTSNPNLYWYRQAAGRGLQLLFYSVGIGQISSEVPQNLSASRPQDRQFILSSKKLLLSDSGFYLCAWRNFRTATPPQETQYFGPGTRLLVL.

The rearrangement links TRBV7-8 to TRBJ2-6, with a weak D call TRBD2 (6 bases). With 1 base removed from V and 0 bases from J, the gap between germline ends came to 13 bases. CDR1 and CDR2 from the germline V gene are SGHVS and FQNEAQ. This CDR3 is 18 amino acids long. The CDR3 region is CASSLVGLASSGANVLTF. In DNA form, the CDR3 reads TGTGCCAGCAGCTTAGTGGGCCTAGCGAGCTCTGGGGCCAACGTCCTGACTTTC.

CDR3 in DNA: TGCGCCAGCAGTGTAGTTCATACCGGGGAGCTGTTTTTT. Its translation: CASSVVHTGELFF. The rearrangement uses TRBV10-1 and TRBJ2-2; D gene ambiguous. The CDR3 runs 13 residues. From germline, CDR1 is WNHNN and CDR2 SYGVQD (reference sequence). V lost 4 bases, J lost 5 bases, and 8 bases lay in between.

J is TRBJ1-4 and V is TRBV6-5, with D possibly being TRBD1 (6 bases). Trimming left V 0 bases short and J 8 bases short, with 13 bases between. CDR3 size: 15 residues. The germline gives CDR1 MNHEY, CDR2 SVGAGI. This chain's CDR3 is CASSYSGQGNEKLFF. The CDR3 DNA follows: TGTGCCAGCAGTTACTCTGGTCAGGGGAACGAAAAACTGTTTTTT.

The chain couples TRBV4-1 to TRBJ2-1; 9 positions match TRBD2. The CDR3 covers 15 residues. V lost 4 bases and J lost 6; bases outside the gene matches: 7. CDR1 is MGHRA and CDR2 is YSYEKL in the germline V gene. The CDR3 DNA reads as TGCGCCAGCAGCCCTAGGAGGCGGGAGGGCAATGAGCAGTTCTTC. Amino acids: CASSPRRREGNEQFF.

This clone was observed once. The CDR3 sequence is CASRGGQNTGELFF. The DNA of the CDR3 is TGTGCCAGCAGGGGGGGTCAGAACACCGGGGAGCTGTTTTTT. The chain joins TRBV27 to TRBJ2-2; possibly TRBD2 for D (6 bases). The CDR3 length is 14 residues. Germline V gives CDR1 MNHEY, CDR2 SMNVEV (reference sequence). Trimming cost V 6 bases and J 1 base, with 9 bases left between them.